This T cell receptor (beta chain) was documented in a study of blood T cell repertoires in COVID-19. Study overall: Acute-phase and convalescent COVID-19 samples originated in the United States, Italy and Spain. T cells, B-cell-depleted T cells, or PBMCs supplied cDNA or gDNA.

CDR1 and CDR2 from the germline V gene are SGHAT and FQNNGV. Trimming removed 6 bases at V and 0 bases at J, with 15 bases between. The CDR3 runs to 16 residues. As originally analysed: Researchers report that nucleated cell counts were estimated from reference gene primer amplification. Method: immunoSEQ multiplex PCR; TCRdb's copy keeps in-frame clones and lacks some. That table furnishes V, J and clone size, whereas the DNA furnished D and trimming. This repertoire shows roughly 99,000 clones, roughly 84% found once; its top ten account for roughly 4.3%. This clonotype was obtained from a human donor in a cohort sampled during active COVID-19. The specimen sequenced was peripheral blood. This chain connects TRBV11-2 to TRBJ2-1, with a tentative D call TRBD2 (6 bases). CDR3 nucleotides: TGTGCCAGCAGAAAACCGGGACTGGCCTCCTACAATGAGCAGTTCTTC. Residues: CASRKPGLASYNEQFF. Complete variable domain (other parts from reference TRBV11-2 and TRBJ2-1): EAGVAQSPRYKIIEKRQSVAFWCNPISGHATLYWYQQILGQGPKLLIQFQNNGVVDDSQLPKDRFSAERLKGVDSTLKIQPAKLEDSAVYLCASRKPGLASYNEQFFGPGTRLTVL.